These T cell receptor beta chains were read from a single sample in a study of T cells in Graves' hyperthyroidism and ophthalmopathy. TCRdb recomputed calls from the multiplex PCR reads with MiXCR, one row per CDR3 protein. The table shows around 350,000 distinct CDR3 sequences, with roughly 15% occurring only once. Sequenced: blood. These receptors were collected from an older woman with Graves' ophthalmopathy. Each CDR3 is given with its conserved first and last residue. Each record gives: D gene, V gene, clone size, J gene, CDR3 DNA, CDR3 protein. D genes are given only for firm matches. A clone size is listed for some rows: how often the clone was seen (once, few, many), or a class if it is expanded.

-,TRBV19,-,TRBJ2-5,TGTGCCAGTAGTATAGATCAGGGCGTGGAGACCCAGTACTTC,CASSIDQGVETQYF
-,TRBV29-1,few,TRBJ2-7,TGCAGCGCCACGGACAGAGCCGAGCAGTACTTC,CSATDRAEQYF
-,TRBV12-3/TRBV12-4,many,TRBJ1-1,TGTGCCAGCATTTTACACATGAACACTGAAGCTTTCTTT,CASILHMNTEAFF
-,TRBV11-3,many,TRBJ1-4,TGTGCCAGCAGCGCCTCCGGGCAGCCTAATGAAAAACTGTTTTTT,CASSASGQPNEKLFF
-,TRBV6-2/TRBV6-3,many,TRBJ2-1,TGTGCCAGCAGGGGGGGCGTGGTGGCCTACAATGAGCAGTTCTTC,CASRGGVVAYNEQFF
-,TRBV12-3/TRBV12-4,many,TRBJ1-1,TGTGCCAGCAGCACAAGATTAGACACTGAAGCTTTCTTT,CASSTRLDTEAFF
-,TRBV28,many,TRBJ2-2,TGTGCCAGCACCCTTTTGATACACACCGGGGAGCTGTTTTTT,CASTLLIHTGELFF
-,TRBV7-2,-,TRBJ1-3,TGTGCCAGCAGCTTAGTTCTTGGAAACACCATATATTTT,CASSLVLGNTIYF
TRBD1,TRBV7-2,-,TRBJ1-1,TGTGCCAGCAGCTTAGGGACAGGGAGTGGCACTGAAGCTTTCTTT,CASSLGTGSGTEAFF
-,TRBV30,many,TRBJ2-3,TGTGCCTGGAGTCCGGGGACCATAATGGATACGCAGTATTTT,CAWSPGTIMDTQYF
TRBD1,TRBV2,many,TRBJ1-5,TGTGCCAGCAGTGGACAGGGGAGAGGTCAGCCCCAGCATTTT,CASSGQGRGQPQHF
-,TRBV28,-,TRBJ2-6,TGTGCCAGCAGTTCCGGGGACCTATCTGGGGCCAACGTCCTGACTTTC,CASSSGDLSGANVLTF
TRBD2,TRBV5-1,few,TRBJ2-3,TGCGCCAGCACCCCTCCGGGGACTAGCGGGAGTCTCGATACGCAGTATTTT,CASTPPGTSGSLDTQYF
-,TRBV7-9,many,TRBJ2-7,TGTGCCAGCAGTGAGGCCAGGGGTTGGGACGAGCAGTACTTC,CASSEARGWDEQYF
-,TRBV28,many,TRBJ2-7,TGTGCCAGCAGTTTGAGACCCTCCTTACTATCCCCCTACGAGCAGTACTTC,CASSLRPSLLSPYEQYF
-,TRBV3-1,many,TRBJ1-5,TGTGCCAGCAGCCAAGCGGGTATAGAGAATCAGCCCCAGCATTTT,CASSQAGIENQPQHF
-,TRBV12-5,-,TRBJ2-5,TGTGCTAGTGGTTCGGGGGACCACACCGCCTTGGAGACCCAGTACTTC,CASGSGDHTALETQYF
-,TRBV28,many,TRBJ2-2,TGTGCCAGCAGTTTATCCGGGAGCGGATACACCGGGGAGCTGTTTTTT,CASSLSGSGYTGELFF
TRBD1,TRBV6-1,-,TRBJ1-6,TGTGCCAGCAGGACACAGGGGGCCTGGAATTCACCCCTCCACTTT,CASRTQGAWNSPLHF
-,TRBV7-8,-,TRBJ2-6,TGTGCCAGCAGCCCACGGGGTAGCAGGGGACTCTCTGGGGCCAACGTCCTGACTTTC,CASSPRGSRGLSGANVLTF
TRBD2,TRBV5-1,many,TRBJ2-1,TGCGCCAGCAGCCCCACCCGCGGCCCTAGCGGGAGAAACAATGAGCAGTTCTTC,CASSPTRGPSGRNNEQFF
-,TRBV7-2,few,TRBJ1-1,TGTGCCAGCAGCTTAGCGGGGGGGGCGCCGGGCACTGAAGCTTTCTTT,CASSLAGGAPGTEAFF
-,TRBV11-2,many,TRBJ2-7,TGTGCCAGCAGACCACAGCCTAAAGGCTCCTACGAGCAGTACTTC,CASRPQPKGSYEQYF
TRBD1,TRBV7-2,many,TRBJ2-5,TGTGCCAGCAGCATGACAGGGGAAGAGACCCAGTACTTC,CASSMTGEETQYF
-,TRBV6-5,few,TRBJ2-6,TGTGCCAGCAGTTCCTACCCCCCGTCAGGGGCTTCTGGGACCAACGTCCTGACTTTC,CASSSYPPSGASGTNVLTF
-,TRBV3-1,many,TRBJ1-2,TGTGCCAGCAGCCACCGTATACGGACCTATGGCTACACCTTC,CASSHRIRTYGYTF
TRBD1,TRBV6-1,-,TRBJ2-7,TGTGCCGGCTTACCTGCCGGGACAGGGAGCTCCTACGAGCAGTACTTC,CAGLPAGTGSSYEQYF
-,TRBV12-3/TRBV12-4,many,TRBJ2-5,TGTGCCAGCAGTTTTTGGTACGGGGGCGGAGAGACCCAGTACTTC,CASSFWYGGGETQYF
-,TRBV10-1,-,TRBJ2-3,TGCGCCAGCAGTGGTGCGCAAGTAACAGATACGCAGTATTTT,CASSGAQVTDTQYF
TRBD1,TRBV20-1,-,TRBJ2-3,TGCAGTGCTAGAGGGGCCAGGGGGCGCACAGATACGCAGTATTTT,CSARGARGRTDTQYF
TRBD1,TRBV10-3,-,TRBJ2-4,TGTGCCATCAGTGAGCCGGGACAGGGGGAGAGGGTAGCCAAAAACATTCAGTACTTC,CAISEPGQGERVAKNIQYF
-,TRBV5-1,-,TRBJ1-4,TGCGCCAGCAACGCCAATGGGGCAGAACAGGAAAAACTGTTTTTT,CASNANGAEQEKLFF
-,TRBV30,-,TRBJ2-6,TGTGCCTGGAGTACAGGGACTGGGGCCAACGTCCTGACTTTC,CAWSTGTGANVLTF
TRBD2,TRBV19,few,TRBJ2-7,TGTGCCAGTAGTTCGCGGACTAGCGGCTACGAGCAGTACTTC,CASSSRTSGYEQYF
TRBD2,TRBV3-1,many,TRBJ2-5,TGTGCCAGCAGCCAAACAGCGGGGATACAAGAGACCCAGTACTTC,CASSQTAGIQETQYF
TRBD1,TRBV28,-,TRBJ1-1,TGTGCCAGCAGTTCACTACAGGGGAGCAAGACTGAAGCTTTCTTT,CASSSLQGSKTEAFF
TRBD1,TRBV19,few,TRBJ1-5,TGTGCCAGTAGTCCAGCCCGGACAGGGAACAATCAGCCCCAGCATTTT,CASSPARTGNNQPQHF
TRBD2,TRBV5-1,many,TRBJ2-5,TGCGCCAGCAGCCCGACGGGTCGCGGGAGGGAGACCCAGTACTTC,CASSPTGRGRETQYF
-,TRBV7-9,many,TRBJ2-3,TGTGCCAGCAGCCGTCTTGTAGCGGTTAGCACAGATACGCAGTATTTT,CASSRLVAVSTDTQYF
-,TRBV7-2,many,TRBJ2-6,TGTGCCAGCAGCTTAGGGTACAGGTGGGGGGCCAACGTCCTGACTTTC,CASSLGYRWGANVLTF
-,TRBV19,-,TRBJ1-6,TGTGCCAGTAGTATTTCAGATAATTCACCCCTCCACTTT,CASSISDNSPLHF
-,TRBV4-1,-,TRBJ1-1,TGCGCCAGCAGCCAAGAGACAGACTTGAACACTGAAGCTTTCTTT,CASSQETDLNTEAFF
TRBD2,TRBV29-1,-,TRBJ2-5,TGCAGCGCCGCGGGACTAGCGGGAGAGACCCAGTACTTC,CSAAGLAGETQYF
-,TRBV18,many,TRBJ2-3,TGTGCCAGCTCACCAGGTGGGGCAGATACGCAGTATTTT,CASSPGGADTQYF
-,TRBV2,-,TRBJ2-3,TGTGCCAGCAGTGAAGGCGGAGGTCCCACAGATACGCAGTATTTT,CASSEGGGPTDTQYF
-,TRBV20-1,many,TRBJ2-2,TGCAGTGCTAGGGGGTTTTGGGGGGCGGACGGGGAGCTGTTTTTT,CSARGFWGADGELFF
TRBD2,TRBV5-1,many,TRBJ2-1,TGCGCCAGCAGCTGGACCGGGGGGGCCGGCTACAATGAGCAGTTCTTC,CASSWTGGAGYNEQFF
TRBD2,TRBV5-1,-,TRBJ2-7,TGCGCCAGCAGCTTGGTGCCCGGACTAGCGAAAGAGCAGTACTTC,CASSLVPGLAKEQYF
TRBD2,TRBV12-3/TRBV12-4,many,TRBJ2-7,TGTGCCAGCAGCCCGCGGGGGTTCTACGAGCAGTACTTC,CASSPRGFYEQYF
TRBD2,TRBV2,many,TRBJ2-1,TGTGCCAGCAGTGAAGCGCAGATCACTAGCGGGGGACATGAGCAGTTCTTC,CASSEAQITSGGHEQFF
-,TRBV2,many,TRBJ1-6,TGTGCCAGCAGTGGGGGAGGTTCAAATTCACCCCTCCACTTT,CASSGGGSNSPLHF
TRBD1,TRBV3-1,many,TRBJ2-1,TGTGCCAGCAGCCCTGCCCGGGACAGGGATGAGCAGTTCTTC,CASSPARDRDEQFF
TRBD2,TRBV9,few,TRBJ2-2,TGTGCCAGCAACCTAGCGGGAGGGTTCGGCGGGGAGCTGTTTTTT,CASNLAGGFGGELFF
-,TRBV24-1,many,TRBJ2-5,TGTGCCACCAGTGATTCGGGGGACGGAACCCTGGGTGAGACCCAGTACTTC,CATSDSGDGTLGETQYF
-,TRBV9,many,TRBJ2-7,TGTGCCAGCAGCGTGGAGGGGCATTCCTACGAGCAGTACTTC,CASSVEGHSYEQYF